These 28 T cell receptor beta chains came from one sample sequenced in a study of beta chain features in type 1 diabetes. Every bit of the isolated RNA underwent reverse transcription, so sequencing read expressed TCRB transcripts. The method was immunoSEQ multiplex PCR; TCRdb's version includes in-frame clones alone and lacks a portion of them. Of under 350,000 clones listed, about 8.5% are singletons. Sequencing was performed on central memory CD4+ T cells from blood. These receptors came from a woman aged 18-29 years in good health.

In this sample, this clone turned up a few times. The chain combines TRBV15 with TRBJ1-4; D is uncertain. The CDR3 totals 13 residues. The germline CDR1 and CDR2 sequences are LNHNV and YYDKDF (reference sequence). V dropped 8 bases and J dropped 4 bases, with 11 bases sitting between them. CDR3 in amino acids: CATRRVLNEKLFF. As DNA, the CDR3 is TGTGCCACCCGGAGGGTCCTTAATGAAAAACTGTTTTTT.

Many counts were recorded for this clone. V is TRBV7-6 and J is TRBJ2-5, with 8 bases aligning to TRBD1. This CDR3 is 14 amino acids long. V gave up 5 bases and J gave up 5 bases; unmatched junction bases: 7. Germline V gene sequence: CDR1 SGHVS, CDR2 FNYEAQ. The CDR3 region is CASSKGQVLETQYF. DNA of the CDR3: TGTGCCAGCAGCAAGGGACAGGTACTGGAGACCCAGTACTTC.

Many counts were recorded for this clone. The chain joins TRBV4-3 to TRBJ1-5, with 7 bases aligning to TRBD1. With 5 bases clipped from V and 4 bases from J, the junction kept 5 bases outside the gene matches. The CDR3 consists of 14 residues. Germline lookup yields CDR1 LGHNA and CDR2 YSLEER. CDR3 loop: CASSERQGNQPQHF. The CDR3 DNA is TGCGCCAGCAGCGAGAGACAGGGTAATCAGCCCCAGCATTTT.

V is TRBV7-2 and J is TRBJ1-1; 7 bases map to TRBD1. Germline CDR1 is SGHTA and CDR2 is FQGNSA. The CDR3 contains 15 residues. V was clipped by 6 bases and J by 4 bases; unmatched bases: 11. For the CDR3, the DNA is TGTGCCAGCAGTTTGTATAACAGGGGTGCCACTGAAGCTTTCTTT. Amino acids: CASSLYNRGATEAFF.

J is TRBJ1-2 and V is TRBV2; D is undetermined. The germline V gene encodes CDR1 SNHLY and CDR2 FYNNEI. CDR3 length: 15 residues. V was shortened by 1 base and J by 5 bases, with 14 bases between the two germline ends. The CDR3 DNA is TGTGCCAGCAGTGAAGTGTGGGCCGGGGTGTATGGCTACACCTTC. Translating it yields CASSEVWAGVYGYTF.

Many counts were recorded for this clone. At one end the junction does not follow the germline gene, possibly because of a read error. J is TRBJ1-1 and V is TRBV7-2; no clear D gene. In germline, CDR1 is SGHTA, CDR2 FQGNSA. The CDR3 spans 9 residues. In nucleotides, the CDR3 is TGTGCCAGCAGCTTAATACAGAAATTT. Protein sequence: CASSLIQKF.

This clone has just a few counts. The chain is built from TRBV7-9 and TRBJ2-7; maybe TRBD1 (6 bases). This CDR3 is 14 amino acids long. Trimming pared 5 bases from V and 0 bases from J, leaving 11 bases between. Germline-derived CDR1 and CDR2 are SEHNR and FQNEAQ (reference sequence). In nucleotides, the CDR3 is TGTGCCAGCAGCGCCACAGGGTCCTCCTACGAGCAGTACGTC. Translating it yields CASSATGSSYEQYV.

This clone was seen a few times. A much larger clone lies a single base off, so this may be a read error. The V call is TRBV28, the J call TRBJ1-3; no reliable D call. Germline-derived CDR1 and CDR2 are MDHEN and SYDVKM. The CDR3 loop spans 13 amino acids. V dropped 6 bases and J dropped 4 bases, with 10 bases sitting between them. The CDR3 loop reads CASSSTRGNTIYF. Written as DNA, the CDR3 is TGTGCCAGCAGCTCCACCCGGGGAAACACCATATATTTT.

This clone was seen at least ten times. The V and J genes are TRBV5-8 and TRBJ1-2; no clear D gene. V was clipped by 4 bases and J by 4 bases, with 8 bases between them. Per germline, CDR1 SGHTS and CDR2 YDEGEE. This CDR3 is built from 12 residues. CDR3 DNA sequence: TGTGCCAGCAGCCCGGAGGTCTATGGCTACACCTTC. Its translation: CASSPEVYGYTF.

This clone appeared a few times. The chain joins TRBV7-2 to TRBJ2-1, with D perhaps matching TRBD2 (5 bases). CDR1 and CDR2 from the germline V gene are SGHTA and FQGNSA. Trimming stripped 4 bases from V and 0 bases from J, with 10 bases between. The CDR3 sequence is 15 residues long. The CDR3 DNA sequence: TGTGCCAGCAGCTCTACGACTAACTCCTACAATGAGCAGTTCTTC. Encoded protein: CASSSTTNSYNEQFF. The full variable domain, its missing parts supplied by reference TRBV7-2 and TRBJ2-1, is GAGVSQSPSNKVTEKGKDVELRCDPISGHTALYWYRQSLGQGLEFLIYFQGNSAPDKSGLPSDRFSAERTGGSVSTLTIQRTQQEDSAVYLCASSSTTNSYNEQFFGPGTRLTVL.

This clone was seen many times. CDR3 protein: CASSLGDRPTEAFF. CDR3 bases: TGTGCCAGCAGCTTAGGGGACAGGCCCACTGAAGCTTTCTTT. The V and J genes are TRBV13 and TRBJ1-1, with TRBD1 identical over 7 bases. The junction had 2 bases not matched to a gene; V was cut back by 0 bases and J by 4 bases. The CDR3 has 14 residues. The germline V gene has CDR1 PRHDT and CDR2 FYEKMQ (reference sequence).

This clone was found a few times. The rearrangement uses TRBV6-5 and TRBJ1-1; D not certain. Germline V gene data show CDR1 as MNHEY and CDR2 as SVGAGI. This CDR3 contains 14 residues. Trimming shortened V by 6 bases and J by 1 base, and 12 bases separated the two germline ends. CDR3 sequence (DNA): TGTGCCAGCAGGAGGGTAAGACAGAACACTGAAGCTTTCTTT. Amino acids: CASRRVRQNTEAFF.

The CDR3 here is CASSLPNRLTGNTIYF. The CDR3, as DNA: TGTGCCAGCAGCTTGCCGAACCGACTTACTGGAAACACCATATATTTT. This chain links TRBV5-6 with TRBJ1-3; D not resolved. Germline V CDR1 and CDR2: SGHDT, YYEEEE. The V gene lost 1 base and the J gene lost 2 bases, with 13 bases spanning the gap. This CDR3 comprises 16 residues.

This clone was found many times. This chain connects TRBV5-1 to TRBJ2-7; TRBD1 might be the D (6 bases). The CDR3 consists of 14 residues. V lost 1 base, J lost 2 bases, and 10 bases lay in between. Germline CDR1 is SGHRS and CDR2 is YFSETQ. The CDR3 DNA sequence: TGCGCCAGCAGCTTGCGGACAGACCCCTACGAGCAGTACGTC. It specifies CASSLRTDPYEQYV.

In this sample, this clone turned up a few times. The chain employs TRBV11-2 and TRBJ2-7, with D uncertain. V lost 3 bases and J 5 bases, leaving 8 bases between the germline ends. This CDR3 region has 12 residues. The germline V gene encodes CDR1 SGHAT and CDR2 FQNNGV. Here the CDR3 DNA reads TGTGCCAGCAGCTTTATGATCGACGAGCAGTACGTC. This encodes CASSFMIDEQYV.

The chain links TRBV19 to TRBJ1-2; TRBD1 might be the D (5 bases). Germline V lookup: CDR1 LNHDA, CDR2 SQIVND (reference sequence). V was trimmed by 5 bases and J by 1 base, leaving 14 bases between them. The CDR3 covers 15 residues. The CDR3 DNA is TGTGCCAGTAGTCCCCGCCCGGGGGATAACTATGGCTACACCTTC. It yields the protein CASSPRPGDNYGYTF. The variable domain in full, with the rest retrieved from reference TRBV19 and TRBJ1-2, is DGGITQSPKYLFRKEGQNVTLSCEQNLNHDAMYWYRQDPGQGLRLIYYSQIVNDFQKGDIAEGYSVSREKKESFPLTVTSAQKNPTAFYLCASSPRPGDNYGYTFGSGTRLTVV.

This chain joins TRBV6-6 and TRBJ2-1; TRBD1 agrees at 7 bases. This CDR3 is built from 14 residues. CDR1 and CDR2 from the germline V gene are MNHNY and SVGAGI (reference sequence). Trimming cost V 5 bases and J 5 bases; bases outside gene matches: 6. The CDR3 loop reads CASSVGDSHNEQFF. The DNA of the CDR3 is TGTGCCAGCAGTGTGGGGGACAGTCACAATGAGCAGTTCTTC.

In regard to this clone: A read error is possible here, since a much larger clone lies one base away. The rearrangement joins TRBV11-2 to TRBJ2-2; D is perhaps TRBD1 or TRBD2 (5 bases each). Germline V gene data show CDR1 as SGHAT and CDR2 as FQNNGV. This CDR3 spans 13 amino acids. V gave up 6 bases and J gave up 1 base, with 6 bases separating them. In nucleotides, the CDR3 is TGTGCCAGCAGGAGGGGGAACACCGGGGAGCTGTTTTTT. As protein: CASRRGNTGELFF.

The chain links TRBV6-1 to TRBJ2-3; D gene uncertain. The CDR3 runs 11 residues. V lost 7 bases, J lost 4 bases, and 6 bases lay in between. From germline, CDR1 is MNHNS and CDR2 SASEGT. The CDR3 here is CASTESDTQYF. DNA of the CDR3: TGTGCCAGCACTGAGTCAGATACGCAGTATTTT.

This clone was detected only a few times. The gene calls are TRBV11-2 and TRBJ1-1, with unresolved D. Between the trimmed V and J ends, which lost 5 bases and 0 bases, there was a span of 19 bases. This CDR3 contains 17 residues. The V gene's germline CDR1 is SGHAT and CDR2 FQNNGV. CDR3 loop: CASSRASPGSMNTEAFF. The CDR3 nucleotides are TGTGCCAGCAGCAGGGCGAGTCCGGGTTCGATGAACACTGAAGCTTTCTTT.

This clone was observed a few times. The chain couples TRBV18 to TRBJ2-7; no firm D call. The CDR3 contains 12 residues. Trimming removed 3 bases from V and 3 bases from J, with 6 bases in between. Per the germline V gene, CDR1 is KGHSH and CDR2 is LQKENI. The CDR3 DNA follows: TGTGCCAGCTCACCTGAAAGCTACGAGCAGTACGTC. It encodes CASSPESYEQYV.

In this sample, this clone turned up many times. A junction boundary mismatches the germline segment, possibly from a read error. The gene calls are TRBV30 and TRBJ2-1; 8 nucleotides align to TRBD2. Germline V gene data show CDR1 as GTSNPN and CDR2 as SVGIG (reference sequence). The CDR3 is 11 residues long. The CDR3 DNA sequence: TGTGCCTGGAGTGTCCTCAGCGGGAGCCTCTTC. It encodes CAWSVLSGSLF.

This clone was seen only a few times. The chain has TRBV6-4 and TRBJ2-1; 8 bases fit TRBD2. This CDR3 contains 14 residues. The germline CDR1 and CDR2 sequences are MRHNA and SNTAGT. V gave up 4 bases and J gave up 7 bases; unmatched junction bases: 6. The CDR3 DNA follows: TGTGCCAGCAGTGGTGAGCGGGAGTCGAATGAGCAGTTCTTC. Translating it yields CASSGERESNEQFF.

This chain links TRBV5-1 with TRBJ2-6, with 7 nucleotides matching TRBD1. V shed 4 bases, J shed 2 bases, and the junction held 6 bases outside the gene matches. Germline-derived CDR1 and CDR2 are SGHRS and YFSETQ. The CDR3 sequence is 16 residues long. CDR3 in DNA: TGCGCCAGCAGCGAAGGGACAGTCGCTGGGGCCAACGTCCTGACTTTC. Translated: CASSEGTVAGANVLTF.

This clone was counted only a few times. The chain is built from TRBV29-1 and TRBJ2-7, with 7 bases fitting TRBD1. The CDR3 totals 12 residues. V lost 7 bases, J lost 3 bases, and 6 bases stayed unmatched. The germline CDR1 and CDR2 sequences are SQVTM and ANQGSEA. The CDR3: CSAGTEGYEQYF. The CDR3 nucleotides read TGCAGCGCCGGGACAGAGGGCTACGAGCAGTACTTC.

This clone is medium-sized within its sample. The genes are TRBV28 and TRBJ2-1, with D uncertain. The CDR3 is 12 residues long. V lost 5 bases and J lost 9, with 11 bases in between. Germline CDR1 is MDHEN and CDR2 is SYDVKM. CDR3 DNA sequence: TGTGCCAGCAGTACCTCCCGGCCTGAGCAGTTCTTC. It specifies CASSTSRPEQFF.

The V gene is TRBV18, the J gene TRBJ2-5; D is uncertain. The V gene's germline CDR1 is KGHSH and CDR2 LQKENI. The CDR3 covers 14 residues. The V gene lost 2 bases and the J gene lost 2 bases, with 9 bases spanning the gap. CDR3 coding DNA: TGTGCCAGCTCACCAGTGGCAAAACAAGAGACCCAGTACTTC. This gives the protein CASSPVAKQETQYF.

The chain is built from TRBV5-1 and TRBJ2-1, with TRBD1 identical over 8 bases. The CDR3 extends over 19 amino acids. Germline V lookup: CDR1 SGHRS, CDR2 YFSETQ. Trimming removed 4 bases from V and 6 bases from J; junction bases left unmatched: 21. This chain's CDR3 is CASSIPGQVDSPQGNEQFF. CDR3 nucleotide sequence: TGCGCCAGCAGCATTCCGGGACAGGTCGATTCACCCCAGGGCAATGAGCAGTTCTTC.